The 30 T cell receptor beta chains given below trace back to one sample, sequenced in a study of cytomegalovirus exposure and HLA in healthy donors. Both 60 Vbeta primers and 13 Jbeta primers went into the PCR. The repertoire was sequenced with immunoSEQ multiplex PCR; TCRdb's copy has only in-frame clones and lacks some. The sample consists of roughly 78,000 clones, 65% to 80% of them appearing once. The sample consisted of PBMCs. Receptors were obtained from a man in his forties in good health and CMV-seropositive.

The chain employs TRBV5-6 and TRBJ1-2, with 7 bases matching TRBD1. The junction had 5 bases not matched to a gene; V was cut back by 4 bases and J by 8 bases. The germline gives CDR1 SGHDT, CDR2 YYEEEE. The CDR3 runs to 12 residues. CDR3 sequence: CASSPTGHGYTF. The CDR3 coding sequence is TGTGCCAGCAGCCCGACAGGGCACGGCTACACCTTC.

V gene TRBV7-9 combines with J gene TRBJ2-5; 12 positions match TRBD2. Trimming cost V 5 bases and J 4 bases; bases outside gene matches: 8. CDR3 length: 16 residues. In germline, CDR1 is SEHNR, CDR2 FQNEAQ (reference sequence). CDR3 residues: CASSPPGLAGSETQYF. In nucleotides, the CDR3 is TGTGCCAGCAGCCCACCAGGACTAGCGGGGTCAGAGACCCAGTACTTC.

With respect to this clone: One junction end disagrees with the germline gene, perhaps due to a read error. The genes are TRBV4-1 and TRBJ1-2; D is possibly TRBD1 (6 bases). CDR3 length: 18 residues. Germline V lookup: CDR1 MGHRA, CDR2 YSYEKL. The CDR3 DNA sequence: TGCGCCAGCAGCCAAGGGGGGCCGGGTAAAGCTATAGGCTATGACTACACCTTC. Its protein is CASSQGGPGKAIGYDYTF.

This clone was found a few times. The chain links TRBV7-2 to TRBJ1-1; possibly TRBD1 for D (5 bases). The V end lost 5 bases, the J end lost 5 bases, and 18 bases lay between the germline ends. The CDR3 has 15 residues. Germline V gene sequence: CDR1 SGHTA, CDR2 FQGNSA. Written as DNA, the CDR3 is TGTGCCAGCAGCGTACGGGGGGGAGTCAAGACTGAAGCTTTCTTT. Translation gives CASSVRGGVKTEAFF. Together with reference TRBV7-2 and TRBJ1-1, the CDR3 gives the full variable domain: GAGVSQSPSNKVTEKGKDVELRCDPISGHTALYWYRQSLGQGLEFLIYFQGNSAPDKSGLPSDRFSAERTGGSVSTLTIQRTQQEDSAVYLCASSVRGGVKTEAFFGQGTRLTVV.

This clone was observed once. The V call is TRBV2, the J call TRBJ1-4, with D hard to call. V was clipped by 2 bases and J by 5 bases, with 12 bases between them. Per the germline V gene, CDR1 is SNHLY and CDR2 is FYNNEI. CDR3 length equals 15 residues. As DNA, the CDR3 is TGTGCCAGCAGTGAAAACCGGGGAGGGAATGAAAAACTGTTTTTT. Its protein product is CASSENRGGNEKLFF.

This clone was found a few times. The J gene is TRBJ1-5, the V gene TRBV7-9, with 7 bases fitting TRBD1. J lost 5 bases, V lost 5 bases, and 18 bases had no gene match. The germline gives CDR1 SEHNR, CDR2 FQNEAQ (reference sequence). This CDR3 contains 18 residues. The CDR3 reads CASSLSTGNPSGDQPQHF. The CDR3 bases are TGTGCCAGCAGCCTGTCGACAGGGAACCCCTCGGGGGATCAGCCCCAGCATTTT.

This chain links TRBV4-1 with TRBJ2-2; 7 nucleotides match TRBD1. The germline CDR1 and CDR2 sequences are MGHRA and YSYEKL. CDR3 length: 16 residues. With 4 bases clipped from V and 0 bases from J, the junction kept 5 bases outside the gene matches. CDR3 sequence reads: CASSRTGQTNTGELFF. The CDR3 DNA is TGCGCCAGCAGCCGTACGGGACAGACGAACACCGGGGAGCTGTTTTTT.

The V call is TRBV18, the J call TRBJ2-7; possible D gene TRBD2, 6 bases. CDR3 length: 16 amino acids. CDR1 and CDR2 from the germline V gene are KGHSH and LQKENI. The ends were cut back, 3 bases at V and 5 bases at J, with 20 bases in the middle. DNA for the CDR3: TGTGCCAGCTCACCGTCGCCCGGGGGTATCGCCGACGAGCAGTACTTC. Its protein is CASSPSPGGIADEQYF.

CDR3: CASSSPGLASEETQYF. The CDR3 coding sequence is TGTGCCAGCAGCTCACCGGGACTAGCTTCGGAAGAGACCCAGTACTTC. V is TRBV13 and J is TRBJ2-5; 9 nucleotides line up with TRBD2. Looked up from germline, CDR1 is PRHDT and CDR2 is FYEKMQ (reference sequence). V was pared by 4 bases and J by 3 bases, with 9 bases of the junction left unmatched. There are 16 residues in the CDR3.

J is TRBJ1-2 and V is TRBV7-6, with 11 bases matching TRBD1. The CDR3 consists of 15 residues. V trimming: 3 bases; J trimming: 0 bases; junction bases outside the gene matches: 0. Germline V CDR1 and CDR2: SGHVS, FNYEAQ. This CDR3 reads CASSLDRGPNYGYTF. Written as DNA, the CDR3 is TGTGCCAGCAGCTTGGACAGGGGGCCTAACTATGGCTACACCTTC.

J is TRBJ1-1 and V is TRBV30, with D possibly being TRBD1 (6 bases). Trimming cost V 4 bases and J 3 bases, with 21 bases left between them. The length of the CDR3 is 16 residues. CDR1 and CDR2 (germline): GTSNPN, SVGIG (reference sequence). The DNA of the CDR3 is TGTGCCTGGAAGAAGGGGGGGCTCAGGTGGGACACTGAAGCTTTCTTT. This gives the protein CAWKKGGLRWDTEAFF.

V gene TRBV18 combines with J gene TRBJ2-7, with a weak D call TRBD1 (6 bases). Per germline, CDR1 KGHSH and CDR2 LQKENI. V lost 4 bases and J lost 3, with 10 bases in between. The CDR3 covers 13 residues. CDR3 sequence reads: CASSLDRHYEQYF. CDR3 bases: TGTGCCAGCTCACTTGACAGGCACTACGAGCAGTACTTC.

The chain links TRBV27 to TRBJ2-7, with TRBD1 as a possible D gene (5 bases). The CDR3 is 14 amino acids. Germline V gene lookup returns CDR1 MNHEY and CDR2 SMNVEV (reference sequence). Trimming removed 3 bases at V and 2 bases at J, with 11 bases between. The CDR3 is CASSLTQVPYEQYF. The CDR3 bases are TGTGCCAGCAGTTTGACACAGGTTCCCTACGAGCAGTACTTC.

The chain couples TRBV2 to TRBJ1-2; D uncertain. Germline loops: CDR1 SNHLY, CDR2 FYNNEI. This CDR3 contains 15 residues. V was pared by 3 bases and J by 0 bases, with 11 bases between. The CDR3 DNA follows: TGTGCCAGCAGTGATGGGGAGGAATCTAACTATGGCTACACCTTC. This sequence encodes CASSDGEESNYGYTF.

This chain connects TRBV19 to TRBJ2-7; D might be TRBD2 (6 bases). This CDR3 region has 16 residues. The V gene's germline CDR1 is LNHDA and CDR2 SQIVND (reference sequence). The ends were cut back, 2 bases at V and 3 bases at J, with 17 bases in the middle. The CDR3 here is CASSISGGGAIYEQYF. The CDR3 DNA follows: TGTGCCAGTAGTATATCCGGTGGCGGGGCGATCTACGAGCAGTACTTC.

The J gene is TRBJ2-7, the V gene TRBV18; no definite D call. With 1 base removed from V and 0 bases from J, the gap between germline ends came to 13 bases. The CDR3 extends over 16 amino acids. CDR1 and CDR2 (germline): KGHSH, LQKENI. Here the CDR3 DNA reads TGTGCCAGCTCACCACGAGGTGCTGGCAGCTCCTACGAGCAGTACTTC. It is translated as CASSPRGAGSSYEQYF.

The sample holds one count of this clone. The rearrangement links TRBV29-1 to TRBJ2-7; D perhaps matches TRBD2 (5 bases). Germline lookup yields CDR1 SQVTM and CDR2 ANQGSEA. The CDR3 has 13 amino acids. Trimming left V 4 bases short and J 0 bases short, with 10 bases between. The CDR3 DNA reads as TGCAGCGTTGGATCCGGGATCTCCTACGAGCAGTACTTC. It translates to CSVGSGISYEQYF.

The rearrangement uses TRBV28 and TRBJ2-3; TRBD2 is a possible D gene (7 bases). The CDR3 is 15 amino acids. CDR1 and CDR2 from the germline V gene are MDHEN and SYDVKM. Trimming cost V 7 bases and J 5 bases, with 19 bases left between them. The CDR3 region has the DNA TGTGCCAGCAAGGGAGGGGGACTGGGGGGAGATACGCAGTATTTT. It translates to CASKGGGLGGDTQYF. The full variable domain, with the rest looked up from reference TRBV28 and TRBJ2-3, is DVKVTQSSRYLVKRTGEKVFLECVQDMDHENMFWYRQDPGLGLRLIYFSYDVKMKEKGDIPEGYSVSREKKERFSLILESASTNQTSMYLCASKGGGLGGDTQYFGPGTRLTVL.

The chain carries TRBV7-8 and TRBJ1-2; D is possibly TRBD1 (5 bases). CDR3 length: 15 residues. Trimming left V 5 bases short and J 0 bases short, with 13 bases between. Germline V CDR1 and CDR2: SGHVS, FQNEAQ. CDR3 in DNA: TGTGCCAGCAGCCCAGCGGGACGGACTAACTATGGCTACACCTTC. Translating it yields CASSPAGRTNYGYTF.

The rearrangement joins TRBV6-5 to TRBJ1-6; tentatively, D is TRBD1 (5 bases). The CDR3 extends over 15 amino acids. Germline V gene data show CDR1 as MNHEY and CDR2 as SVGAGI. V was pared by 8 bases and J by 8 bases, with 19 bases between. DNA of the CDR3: TGTGCCAGCCGTCCCGGGGGGGAGTTGGATTCACCCCTCCACTTT. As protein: CASRPGGELDSPLHF.

The CDR3 loop is CASSSDSGGHRREQFF. DNA of the CDR3: TGCGCCAGCAGCTCCGATAGCGGGGGGCACCGCAGGGAGCAGTTCTTC. This chain connects TRBV4-1 to TRBJ2-1, with TRBD2 matching over 10 bases. CDR1 is MGHRA, CDR2 YSYEKL, per germline. The CDR3 runs 16 residues. Trimming cost V 5 bases and J 10 bases; bases outside gene matches: 14.

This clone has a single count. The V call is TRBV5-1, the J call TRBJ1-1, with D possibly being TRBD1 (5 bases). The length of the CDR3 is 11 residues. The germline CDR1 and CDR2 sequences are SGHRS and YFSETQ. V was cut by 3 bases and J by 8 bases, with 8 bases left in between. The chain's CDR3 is CASSSGIEAFF. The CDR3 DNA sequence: TGCGCCAGCAGCTCAGGGATCGAAGCTTTCTTT.

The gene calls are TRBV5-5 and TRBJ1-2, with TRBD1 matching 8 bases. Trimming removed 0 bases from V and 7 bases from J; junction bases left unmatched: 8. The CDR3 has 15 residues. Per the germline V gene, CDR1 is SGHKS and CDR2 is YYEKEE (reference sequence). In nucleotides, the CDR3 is TGTGCCAGCAGCTTGGCTAGCCAGGGGGCGGGTGGCTACACCTTC. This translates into CASSLASQGAGGYTF.

In DNA form, the CDR3 reads TGTGCCAGCAGCCAAGGAGGGATCAGGGAGACCCAGTACTTC. Amino acids: CASSQGGIRETQYF. This chain uses TRBV4-2 with TRBJ2-5; TRBD2 is a possible D gene (5 bases). This CDR3 comprises 14 residues. Germline CDR1 LGHNA, CDR2 YNFKEQ. The V and J ends lost 1 base and 5 bases respectively, with 11 bases between them.

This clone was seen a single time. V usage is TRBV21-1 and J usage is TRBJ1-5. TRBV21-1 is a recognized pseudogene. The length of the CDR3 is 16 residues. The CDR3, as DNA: TGTGCCAGCAGCCCAAGCGAGGAGGACAGCAATCAGCCCCAGCATTTT. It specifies CASSPSEEDSNQPQHF.

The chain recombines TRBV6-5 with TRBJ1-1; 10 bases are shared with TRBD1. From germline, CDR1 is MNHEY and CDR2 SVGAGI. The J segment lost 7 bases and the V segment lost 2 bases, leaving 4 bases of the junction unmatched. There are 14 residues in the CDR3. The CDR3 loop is CASSYTWTGGEAFF. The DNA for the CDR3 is TGTGCCAGCAGTTACACCTGGACAGGGGGTGAAGCTTTCTTT.

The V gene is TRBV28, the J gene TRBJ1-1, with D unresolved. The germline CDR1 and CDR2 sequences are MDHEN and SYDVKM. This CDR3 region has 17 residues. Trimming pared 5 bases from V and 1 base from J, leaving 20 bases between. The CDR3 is CASSPRGVYLKNTEAFF. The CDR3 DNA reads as TGTGCCAGCAGTCCCCGGGGAGTCTACTTGAAGAACACTGAAGCTTTCTTT.

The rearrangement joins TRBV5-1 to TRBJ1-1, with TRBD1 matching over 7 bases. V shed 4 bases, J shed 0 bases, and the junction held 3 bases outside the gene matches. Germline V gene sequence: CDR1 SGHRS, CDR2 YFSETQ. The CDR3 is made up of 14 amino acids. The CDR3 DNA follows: TGCGCCAGCAGCGGGGGACAGCTGAACACTGAAGCTTTCTTT. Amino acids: CASSGGQLNTEAFF.

The chain's CDR3 is CASSLGTQGRHTIYF. The CDR3 DNA reads as TGCGCCAGCAGCTTGGGGACACAGGGGAGACACACCATATATTTT. The chain couples TRBV5-1 to TRBJ1-3; 7 bases line up with TRBD1. The CDR3 is 15 amino acids. Trimming at V came to 0 bases and at J to 8 bases, leaving 8 bases not matched to a gene. Germline values: CDR1 SGHRS, CDR2 YFSETQ.

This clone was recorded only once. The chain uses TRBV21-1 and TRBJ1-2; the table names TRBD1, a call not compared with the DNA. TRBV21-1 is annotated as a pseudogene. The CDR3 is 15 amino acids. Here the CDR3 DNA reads TGTGCCAGCAGCAAAGCAGGGGCAGGGCTCTATGGCTACACCTTC. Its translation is CASSKAGAGLYGYTF.